The entry that follows covers one T cell receptor beta chain sequence. Sequenced by immunoSEQ multiplex PCR; TCRdb stores in-frame clones only, minus some. The sample comprises about 160,000 clones, 96% of which are singletons, and more than 0.7% rests with the top ten. The sample comes from a study of cytomegalovirus exposure and HLA in healthy donors. Germline assignment: CDR1 SGHDT and CDR2 YYEEEE. V lost 0 bases to trimming and J lost 2 bases; unmatched junction nucleotides: 6. The CDR3 is made up of 16 amino acids. Material for sequencing was PBMCs. This clonotype was sampled from a woman between 18 and 30 years old in good health and CMV-seronegative. V and J are TRBV5-6 and TRBJ2-7; 9 nucleotides line up with TRBD2. In DNA form, the CDR3 reads TGTGCCAGCAGCTTGGCCGGGTCTAGCGGGGCCTACGAGCAGTACTTC. Residues: CASSLAGSSGAYEQYF.